A selection of T cell receptor beta chains follows, all from one sample in a study of blood T cell repertoires in COVID-19. Profiled with immunoSEQ multiplex PCR; TCRdb holds only in-frame clones, not every one. The data contain just over 650,000 clones, 80% to 90% of them singletons. The sample was peripheral blood. These receptor sequences come from a woman younger than 30 with acute or convalescent COVID-19. The CDR3 runs from the conserved cysteine through the conserved F or W. The order of the fields is CDR3 length, clone size, V gene, CDR3 protein. Clone size is given for some rows only: seen once, a few or many times, or a class if the clone is expanded.

length: 16
size: .
V: TRBV4-1
CDR3: CASSHPRQGGTDTQYF

length: 13
size: .
V: TRBV3-1/TRBV3-2
CDR3: CASSPGGRYGYTF

length: 16
size: .
V: TRBV25-1
CDR3: CASSVALGNIYNEQFF

length: 13
size: .
V: TRBV7-9
CDR3: CASSFSDFNEQFF

length: 16
size: once
V: TRBV11-3
CDR3: CASSLLGTGGSGELFF

length: 17
size: .
V: TRBV10-3
CDR3: CAISESVAARRVTEAFF

length: 16
size: .
V: TRBV5-1
CDR3: CASSLAVSGGSGEQFF

length: 16
size: .
V: TRBV27
CDR3: CASSLVGGGGANVLTF

length: 16
size: .
V: TRBV4-3
CDR3: CASSQGTGGSYNEQFF

length: 15
size: .
V: TRBV27
CDR3: CASSFLAGVTDTQYF

length: 15
size: .
V: TRBV14
CDR3: CASSQGRAPHSPLHF

length: 18
size: .
V: TRBV4-3
CDR3: CASSQDTPGRGGTDTQYF

length: 15
size: .
V: TRBV7-2
CDR3: CASGQGGGSNQPQHF

length: 15
size: .
V: TRBV25-1
CDR3: CASSEYFSQRNGYTF

length: 14
size: .
V: TRBV5-5
CDR3: CASSLGGTGQPQHF

length: 15
size: .
V: TRBV3-1/TRBV3-2
CDR3: CASSPRGGPYNEQFF

length: 16
size: .
V: TRBV18
CDR3: CASSPTLAGVQNEQFF

length: 13
size: .
V: TRBV9
CDR3: CASSVEPGDTQYF